This TCR beta chain emerged from a study of shared clonotypes between healthy human individuals. The repertoire was sequenced with immunoSEQ multiplex PCR; TCRdb's copy has only in-frame clones and lacks some. The sample has over 2,000,000 clones; 85% to 95% are singletons. In this sample, this clone turned up a few times. Naive CD8 isolation took CD45RO-negative cells positively selected for CCR7 and excluded terminally differentiated effector memory CD45RA+ cells. This CDR3 comprises 16 residues. The germline V gene has CDR1 MDHEN and CDR2 SYDVKM. V lost 5 bases to trimming and J lost 5 bases; unmatched junction nucleotides: 5.

The TCR sequence derives from a man aged 18 to 29 in good health. Some clones in this sample may be carry-over from other donors' samples. Input material: naive CD8+ T cells from PBMCs. The chain links TRBV28 to TRBJ2-1, with TRBD2 matching 14 bases. The CDR3 sequence is CASSTGLAGDHNEQFF. The CDR3 DNA follows: TGTGCCAGCAGTACGGGACTAGCGGGAGACCACAATGAGCAGTTCTTC. Using reference TRBV28 and TRBJ2-1 for the parts outside the CDR3, the full variable domain is DVKVTQSSRYLVKRTGEKVFLECVQDMDHENMFWYRQDPGLGLRLIYFSYDVKMKEKGDIPEGYSVSREKKERFSLILESASTNQTSMYLCASSTGLAGDHNEQFFGPGTRLTVL.